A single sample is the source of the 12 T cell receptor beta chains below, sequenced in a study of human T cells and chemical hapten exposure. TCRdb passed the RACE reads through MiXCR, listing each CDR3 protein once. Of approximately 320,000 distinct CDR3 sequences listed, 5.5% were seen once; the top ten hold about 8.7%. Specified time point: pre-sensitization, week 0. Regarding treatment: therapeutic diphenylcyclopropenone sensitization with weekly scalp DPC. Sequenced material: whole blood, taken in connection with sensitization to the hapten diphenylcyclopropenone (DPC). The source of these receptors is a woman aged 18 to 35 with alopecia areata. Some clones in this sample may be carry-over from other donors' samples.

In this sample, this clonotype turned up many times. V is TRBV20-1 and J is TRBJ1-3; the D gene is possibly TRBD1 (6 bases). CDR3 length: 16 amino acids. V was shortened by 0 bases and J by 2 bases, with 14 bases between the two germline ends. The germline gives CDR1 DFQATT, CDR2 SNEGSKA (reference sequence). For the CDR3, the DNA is TGCAGTGCTAGAGATTCCGCGACAGGTCCTGGAAACACCATATATTTT. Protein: CSARDSATGPGNTIYF.

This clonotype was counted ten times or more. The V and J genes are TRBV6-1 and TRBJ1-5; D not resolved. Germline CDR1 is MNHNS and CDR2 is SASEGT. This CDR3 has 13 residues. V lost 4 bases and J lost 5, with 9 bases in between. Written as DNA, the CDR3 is TGTGCCAGCAGTGCTAGCTGGGATCAGCCCCAGCATTTT. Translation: CASSASWDQPQHF.

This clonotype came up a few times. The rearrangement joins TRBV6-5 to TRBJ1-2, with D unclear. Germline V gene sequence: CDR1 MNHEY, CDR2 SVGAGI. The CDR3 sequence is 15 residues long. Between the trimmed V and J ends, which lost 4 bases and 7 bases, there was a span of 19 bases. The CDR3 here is CASSSGSRPRGGYTF. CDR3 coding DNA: TGTGCCAGCAGTTCGGGGTCCAGGCCGCGGGGTGGCTACACCTTC.

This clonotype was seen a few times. Here the CDR3 reads CASSLTWQYSYNEQFF. The CDR3 DNA follows: TGTGCCAGCAGTTTAACCTGGCAGTACTCCTACAATGAGCAGTTCTTC. The chain joins TRBV12-3 or TRBV12-4 to TRBJ2-1; D ambiguous. This CDR3 has 16 amino acids. V lost 2 bases to trimming and J lost 0 bases, with 11 bases between them.

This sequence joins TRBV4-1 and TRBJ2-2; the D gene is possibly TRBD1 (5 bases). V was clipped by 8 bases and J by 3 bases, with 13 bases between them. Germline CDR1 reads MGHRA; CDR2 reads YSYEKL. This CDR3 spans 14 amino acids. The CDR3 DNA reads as TGCGCCAGCCAGGGAAGGGTGGACACCGGGGAGCTGTTTTTT. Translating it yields CASQGRVDTGELFF.

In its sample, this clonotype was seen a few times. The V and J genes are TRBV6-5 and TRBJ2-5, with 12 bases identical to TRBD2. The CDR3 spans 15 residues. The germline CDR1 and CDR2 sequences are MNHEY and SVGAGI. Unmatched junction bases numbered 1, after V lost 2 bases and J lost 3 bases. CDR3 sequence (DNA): TGTGCCAGCAGTTACCTAGCGGGGGGGGAAGAGACCCAGTACTTC. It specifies CASSYLAGGEETQYF.

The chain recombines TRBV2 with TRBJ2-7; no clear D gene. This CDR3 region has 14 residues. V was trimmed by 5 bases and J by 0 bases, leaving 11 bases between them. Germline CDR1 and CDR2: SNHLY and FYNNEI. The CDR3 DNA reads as TGTGCCAGCAGTTCAAGTCAACTCTCCTACGAGCAGTACTTC. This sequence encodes CASSSSQLSYEQYF.

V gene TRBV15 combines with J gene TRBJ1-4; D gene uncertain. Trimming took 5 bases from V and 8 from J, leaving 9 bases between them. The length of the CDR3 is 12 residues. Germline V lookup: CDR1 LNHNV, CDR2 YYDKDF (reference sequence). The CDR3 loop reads CATSYLSEKLFF. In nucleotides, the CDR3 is TGTGCCACCAGCTACCTTTCGGAAAAACTGTTTTTT.

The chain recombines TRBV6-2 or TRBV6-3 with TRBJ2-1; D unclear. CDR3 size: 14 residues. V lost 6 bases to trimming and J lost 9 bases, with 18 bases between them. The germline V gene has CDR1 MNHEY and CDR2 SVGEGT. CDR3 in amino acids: CASRQTDALTEQFF. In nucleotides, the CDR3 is TGTGCCAGCAGGCAGACCGACGCCCTGACTGAGCAGTTCTTC.

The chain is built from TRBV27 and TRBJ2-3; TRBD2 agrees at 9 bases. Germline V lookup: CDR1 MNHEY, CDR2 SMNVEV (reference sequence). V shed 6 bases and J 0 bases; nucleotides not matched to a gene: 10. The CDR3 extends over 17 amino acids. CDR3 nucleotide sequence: TGTGCCAGCAGCCTCTTCCTTAGCGGGGGCAGCACAGATACGCAGTATTTT. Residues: CASSLFLSGGSTDTQYF.

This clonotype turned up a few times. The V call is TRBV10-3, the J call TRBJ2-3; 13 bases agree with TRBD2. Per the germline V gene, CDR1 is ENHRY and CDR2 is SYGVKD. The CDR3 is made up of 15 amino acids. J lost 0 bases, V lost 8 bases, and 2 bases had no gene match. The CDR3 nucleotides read TGTGCCATCGGGACTAGCGGGGTCAGCACAGATACGCAGTATTTT. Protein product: CAIGTSGVSTDTQYF.

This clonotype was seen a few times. The CDR3 sequence: CSVAGAGDSYEQYF. Here the CDR3 DNA reads TGCAGCGTTGCAGGGGCAGGGGACTCCTACGAGCAGTACTTC. V and J are TRBV29-1 and TRBJ2-7; D might be TRBD1 (6 bases). This CDR3 has 14 amino acids. V lost 4 bases and J 0 bases, leaving 13 bases between the germline ends. Germline CDR1 SQVTM, CDR2 ANQGSEA.